The clone carrying this T cell receptor (beta chain) was seen at least ten times. The antigen is unknown. For repertoire sequencing, the TCR beta CDR3 regions were amplified from RNA transcripts. First-round RT-PCR used HTBI primers; second-round multiplex PCR followed. Via MiXCR, TCRdb re-called the multiplex PCR reads, giving one row per CDR3 protein. Counted here are about 420,000 distinct CDR3 sequences, around a fifth occurring once; the ten biggest clones make up 2.5% to 3%. These data belong to a study of Graves' ophthalmopathy and Graves' hyperthyroidism. Study conclusions and caveats: Blood also held most thyroid clonotypes expanded above 0.001 frequency.

The CDR3 runs to 14 residues. Trimming took 6 bases from V and 6 from J; bases not matched to a gene: 9. Ineligible for inclusion were patients with other autoimmune diseases, uncontrolled infections, pregnancy or lactation. The V call is TRBV12-3 or TRBV12-4, the J call TRBJ1-1, with 8 bases fitting TRBD1. The sample comprised peripheral blood. This receptor was taken from a woman aged 18-35 years with stable Graves' hyperthyroidism. CDR3 DNA: TGTGCCAGCAGAGATACGGGGACAGGCGCTGAAGCTTTCTTT. It codes for CASRDTGTGAEAFF.